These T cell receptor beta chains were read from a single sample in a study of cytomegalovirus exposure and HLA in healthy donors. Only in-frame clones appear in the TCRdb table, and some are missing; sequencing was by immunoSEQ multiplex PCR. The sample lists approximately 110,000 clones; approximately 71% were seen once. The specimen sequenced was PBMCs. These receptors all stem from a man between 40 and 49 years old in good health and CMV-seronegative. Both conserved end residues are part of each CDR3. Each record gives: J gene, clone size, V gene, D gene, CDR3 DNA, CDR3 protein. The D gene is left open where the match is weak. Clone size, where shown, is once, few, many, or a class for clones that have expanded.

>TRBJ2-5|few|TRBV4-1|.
TGCGCCAGCAGCCAAGATATGACAAGAGCAGAGACCCAGTACTTC
CASSQDMTRAETQYF
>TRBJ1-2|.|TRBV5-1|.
TGCGCCAGCAGCTTGGACGGGAAGGCTAACTATGGCTACCCCTTC
CASSLDGKANYGYPF
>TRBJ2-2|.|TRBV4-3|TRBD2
TGCGCCAGCAGCCAAGGCGGGGGGGTGGCCGGGGAGCTGTTTTTT
CASSQGGGVAGELFF
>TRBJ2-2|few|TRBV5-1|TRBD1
TGCGCCAGCAGAGTGGGACAGTCGAACACCGGGGAGCTGTTTTTT
CASRVGQSNTGELFF
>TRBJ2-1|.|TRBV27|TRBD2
TGTGCCAGCAGTGTAGCGGGGGGGCGTGAGCAGTTCTTC
CASSVAGGREQFF
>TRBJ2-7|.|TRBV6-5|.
TGTGCCAGCAGTTTGGCGGAAACCTACGAGCAGTACTTC
CASSLAETYEQYF
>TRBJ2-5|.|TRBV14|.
TGTGCCAGCAGCCAAGAATTTGCCACAGCAAAGAACTTC
CASSQEFATAKNF
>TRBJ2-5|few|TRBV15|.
TGTGCCACCAGCAGAGGAATAATGGGACAAAACCAAGAGACCCAGTACTTC
CATSRGIMGQNQETQYF
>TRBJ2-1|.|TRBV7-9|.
TGTGCCAGCAGCGAACAGGTGAGCTCCTACAATGAGCAGTTCTTC
CASSEQVSSYNEQFF
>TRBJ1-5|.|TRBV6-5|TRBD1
TGTGCCAGCAGCCAAGGGGGACAGGGGGCTCAGCCCCAGCATTTT
CASSQGGQGAQPQHF
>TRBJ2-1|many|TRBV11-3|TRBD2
TGTGCCAGCAGCTTAGACACCGGGACTAGCAGCTACAATGAGCAGTTCTTC
CASSLDTGTSSYNEQFF
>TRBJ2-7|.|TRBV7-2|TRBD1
TGTGCCAGCAGCTTAGGAGTGATGGGGTCAGGGGGCCTCTACGAGCAGTACTTC
CASSLGVMGSGGLYEQYF
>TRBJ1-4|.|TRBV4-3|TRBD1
TGCGCCAGCAGCCAAGGGGGACAGGGCCGAAGAGAAAAACTGTTTTTT
CASSQGGQGRREKLFF
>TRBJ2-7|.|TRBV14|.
TGTGCCAGCAGCCAAAATAAGTACGGGGAAGGACACGAGCAGTACTTC
CASSQNKYGEGHEQYF
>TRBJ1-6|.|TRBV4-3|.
TGCGCCAGCAGCCAAGATCGGTGGCGGGAAGGTAACAATTCACCCCTCCACTTT
CASSQDRWREGNNSPLHF
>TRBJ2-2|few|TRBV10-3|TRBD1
TGTGCCATCAGTCGGACAGGGGAAAGGACCGGGGAGCTGTTTTTT
CAISRTGERTGELFF
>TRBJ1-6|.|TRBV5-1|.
TGCGCCAGCAGCTTGGGGCCGACAGCATCCATTAATTCACCCCTCCACTTT
CASSLGPTASINSPLHF
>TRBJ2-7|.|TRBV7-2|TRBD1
TGTGCCAGCAGCAAAGGACAGGAGTCCTACGAGCAGTACTTC
CASSKGQESYEQYF
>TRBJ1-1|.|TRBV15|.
TGTGCCACCAGCAGAGATATGAACACTGAAGCTTTCTTT
CATSRDMNTEAFF
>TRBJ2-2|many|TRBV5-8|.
TGTGCCAGCAGCCCCCCAGGGATGAACACCGGGGAGCTGTTTTTT
CASSPPGMNTGELFF
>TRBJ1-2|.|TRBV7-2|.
TGTGCCAGCAGCTTAGAGCAGGCCGCCTATGGCTACACCTTC
CASSLEQAAYGYTF